This T cell receptor (beta chain) originates from a study of graft-versus-host responses after intestinal transplantation. On the study more broadly: Following induction with anti-thymocyte globulin, all recipients were given tacrolimus and steroids for about three years.

The repertoire was sequenced with immunoSEQ multiplex PCR; TCRdb's copy has only in-frame clones and lacks some. This sample yields 45,000 to 55,000 clones, of which 80% to 95% are seen a single time; less than 6% belongs to the top ten. Germline V gives CDR1 SGHTA, CDR2 FQGTGA. The CDR3 has 14 amino acids. Trimming stripped 8 bases from V and 2 bases from J, with 13 bases between. Sequencing used PBMCs, obtained around 27 months after a first intestinal transplant, on the day of a second. The V and J genes are TRBV7-3 and TRBJ2-1; D is possibly TRBD1 (6 bases). The sequence derives from a human patient who received an intestinal transplant, so some T cells may come from the graft donor. The CDR3 coding sequence is TGTGCCAGCGGACCGGGACAAACCTACAATGAGCAGTTCTTC. It is translated as CASGPGQTYNEQFF. The full variable domain, its missing parts supplied by reference TRBV7-3 and TRBJ2-1, is GAGVSQTPSNKVTEKGKYVELRCDPISGHTALYWYRQSLGQGPEFLIYFQGTGAADDSGLPNDRFFAVRPEGSVSTLKIQRTERGDSAVYLCASGPGQTYNEQFFGPGTRLTVL.